This TCR beta chain was sequenced for a study of spatial heterogeneity in lung cancer. This clonotype is termed medium-sized (0.01 to 0.1%). Time point reported: sample taken at primary tumor resection. From tumor, nontumor lung or frozen PBMC, whole RNA was taken unsorted for sequencing. MiXCR, applied by TCRdb to the 5' RACE reads, yields one record per CDR3 protein. The sample yields roughly 9,300 distinct CDR3 sequences, 6.5% to 10% seen once. The clonotype was recovered from a female donor with early-stage non-small cell lung cancer. The sample here was PBMCs, taken at surgery.

The CDR3 DNA reads as TGTGCCATCCCCCCGCTAAGACAGTTCCAAGAGACCCAGTACTTC. It codes for CAIPPLRQFQETQYF. V usage is TRBV10-3 and J usage is TRBJ2-5; D is possibly TRBD1 (5 bases). V lost 8 bases and J lost 1, with 17 bases in between. This CDR3 is built from 15 residues. Per the germline V gene, CDR1 is ENHRY and CDR2 is SYGVKD.